This entry lists 23 T cell receptor beta chains sequenced from one sample in a study of human T cells and chemical hapten exposure (dated by TCRdb to about 2021). To prepare the library, RACE was applied. The listed sequencing device is NextSeq 500. The public reads were run again by TCRdb, first through fastp at Q25 and then through MiXCR, and only productive beta chains were kept. A single entry per CDR3 protein holds the most common genes and DNA from its merged rows. This sample is represented by 100,000 or so distinct CDR3 sequences; about 34% of them were singletons. Jointly, the top ten make up around 2.8% of the sample. Explained via the paper, the time point label denotes: patch test 3, about 24 weeks after DPC sensitization. The sample's treatment or condition label, in plain terms: therapeutic diphenylcyclopropenone sensitization with weekly scalp DPC. Specimen: whole blood, collected in connection with sensitization to the hapten diphenylcyclopropenone (DPC). These receptors all stem from a man aged 35-49 years with alopecia areata. Some clones in this sample may be carry-over from other donors' samples.

J is TRBJ2-1 and V is TRBV3-1; the D gene is possibly TRBD2 (6 bases). Germline CDR1 reads LGHDT; CDR2 reads YNNKEL (reference sequence). The V end was cut by 3 bases, the J end by 4 bases, with 16 bases between. This CDR3 region has 16 residues. The CDR3 loop reads CASSQRPPGDYNEQFF. CDR3 DNA sequence: TGTGCCAGCAGCCAGAGGCCTCCGGGGGATTACAATGAGCAGTTCTTC.

This clonotype was counted only a few times. CDR3 region: CASSLEYGFGEQFF. CDR3 sequence (DNA): TGCGCCAGCAGCTTGGAGTATGGCTTCGGTGAGCAGTTCTTC. V gene TRBV5-1 combines with J gene TRBJ2-1; D unresolved. CDR3 length: 14 residues. The ends were cut back, 0 bases at V and 9 bases at J, with 13 bases in the middle. In germline, CDR1 is SGHRS, CDR2 YFSETQ.

The V and J genes are TRBV12-3 or TRBV12-4 and TRBJ1-5; maybe TRBD1 (5 bases). Trimming left V 3 bases short and J 3 bases short, with 24 bases between. The CDR3 totals 19 residues. CDR3 sequence: CASSLYGTGGANNNQPQHF. CDR3 coding DNA: TGTGCCAGCAGTTTGTACGGGACGGGGGGTGCGAACAACAATCAGCCCCAGCATTTT.

The chain has TRBV6-1 and TRBJ2-7; D might be TRBD1 or TRBD2, each matching 5 bases. CDR3 size: 15 residues. V was cut by 2 bases and J by 3 bases, with 14 bases left in between. Germline V CDR1 and CDR2: MNHNS, SASEGT. CDR3 DNA sequence: TGTGCCAGCAGTGAATCGAATCGGGGCCGCTACGAGCAGTACGTC. Translating it yields CASSESNRGRYEQYV.

This rearrangement joins TRBV18 to TRBJ2-5; no firm D call. This CDR3 contains 16 residues. The V and J ends lost 3 bases and 5 bases respectively, with 19 bases between them. Germline V gene sequence: CDR1 KGHSH, CDR2 LQKENI. The CDR3 reads CASSPGGPLLWETQYF. The DNA of the CDR3 is TGTGCCAGCTCACCCGGCGGACCCTTGCTCTGGGAGACCCAGTACTTC.

CDR3 in amino acids: CASRLGLAAGTDTQYF. CDR3 nucleotide sequence: TGTGCCAGCAGATTGGGACTAGCGGCTGGCACAGATACGCAGTATTTT. The rearrangement joins TRBV7-2 to TRBJ2-3; 11 bases agree with TRBD2. Per the germline V gene, CDR1 is SGHTA and CDR2 is FQGNSA. This CDR3 region has 16 residues. V lost 6 bases to trimming and J lost 1 base; unmatched junction nucleotides: 6.

CDR3 region: CASSWGKSTDTQYF. CDR3 DNA: TGTGCCAGCAGCTGGGGGAAGAGCACAGATACGCAGTATTTT. The J gene is TRBJ2-3, the V gene TRBV7-2, with D tentatively TRBD1 or TRBD2 (5 bases each). V was clipped by 4 bases and J by 0 bases, with 8 bases between them. Germline lookup yields CDR1 SGHTA and CDR2 FQGNSA. The CDR3 is 14 residues long.

A note on this clonotype: No conserved phenylalanine or tryptophan is present at the end of the CDR3, so a read error is the likely explanation. The DNA is omitted, as the CDR3 cannot be located on it reliably, and the CDR3 follows TCRdb's listing. This chain connects TRBV21-1 to TRBJ2-7; the DNA was not used to check the table's D call, TRBD1. TRBV21-1 is a documented pseudogene. The CDR3 is 11 amino acids long, termini counted. The CDR3 region is CADLGQGSLWG.

V and J are TRBV5-4 and TRBJ2-3; D possibly corresponds to TRBD2 (5 bases). Per germline, CDR1 SGHNT and CDR2 YYREEE (reference sequence). Trimming removed 3 bases at V and 6 bases at J, with 20 bases between. The CDR3 loop spans 16 amino acids. In DNA form, the CDR3 reads TGTGCCAGCAGCTCAGGCGGGCGAGGAGCGTTCGATACGCAGTATTTT. It specifies CASSSGGRGAFDTQYF.

The rearrangement links TRBV29-1 to TRBJ2-7; D unresolved. There are 13 residues in the CDR3. CDR1 and CDR2 (germline): SQVTM, ANQGSEA. The V gene lost 6 bases and the J gene lost 0 bases, with 12 bases spanning the gap. This chain's CDR3 is CSVGRLSSYEQYF. CDR3 bases: TGCAGCGTCGGCCGCCTTAGCTCCTACGAGCAGTACTTC.

This clonotype has a single count. The genes are TRBV28 and TRBJ2-1; tentative D call: TRBD2 (6 bases). Trimming shortened V by 3 bases and J by 1 base, and 19 bases separated the two germline ends. Germline V CDR1 and CDR2: MDHEN, SYDVKM. The CDR3 runs to 18 residues. CDR3 protein: CASSFTLALSGSYNEQFF. CDR3 nucleotides: TGTGCCAGCAGTTTTACGCTAGCTCTCAGCGGGTCCTACAATGAGCAGTTCTTC.

This chain links TRBV11-3 with TRBJ1-1; no definite D call. Germline CDR1 SGHNT, CDR2 YENEEA. CDR3 length: 14 residues. V was pared by 5 bases and J by 4 bases, with 14 bases between. DNA for the CDR3: TGTGCCAGCAGCCCAGAACGATTCAGCACTGAAGCTTTCTTT. Protein sequence: CASSPERFSTEAFF.

This clonotype has just one count. The chain uses TRBV6-5 and TRBJ1-1, with D hard to call. The germline gives CDR1 MNHEY, CDR2 SVGAGI. The CDR3 has 16 residues. Trimming took off 6 bases at V and 4 bases at J, with 21 bases between the two ends. The CDR3 loop is CASSPHSRGVGTEAFF. The CDR3 nucleotides are TGTGCCAGCAGCCCTCATTCTCGGGGTGTCGGCACTGAAGCTTTCTTT.

This clonotype was detected a few times. The chain joins TRBV5-1 to TRBJ2-5; 8 positions agree with TRBD1. Germline V gene lookup returns CDR1 SGHRS and CDR2 YFSETQ. The V segment lost 0 bases and the J segment 5 bases; nucleotides outside the gene matches: 3. The length of the CDR3 is 14 residues. The CDR3 DNA reads TGCGCCAGCAGCTTGGGACAGGGGAGTGAGACCCAGTACTTC. Encoded protein: CASSLGQGSETQYF.

In its sample, this clonotype was seen a few times. The chain recombines TRBV6-2 or TRBV6-3 with TRBJ2-1, with 7 bases fitting TRBD2. There are 14 residues in the CDR3. From germline, CDR1 is MNHEY and CDR2 SVGEGT. V shed 2 bases, J shed 10 bases, and the junction held 8 bases outside the gene matches. CDR3 bases: TGTGCCAGCAGTTACGAGGCGGGAGTTCGGGAGCAGTTCTTC. The encoded protein is CASSYEAGVREQFF.

In this sample, this clonotype turned up a few times. The chain joins TRBV6-5 to TRBJ2-2; D possibly corresponds to TRBD1 (6 bases). The germline CDR1 and CDR2 sequences are MNHEY and SVGAGI. This CDR3 has 17 residues. V lost 0 bases, J lost 2 bases, and 13 bases lay in between. The CDR3 DNA is TGTGCCAGCAGTTACTCTAGTCCCAGGGGAAACACCGGGGAGCTGTTTTTT. Its protein product is CASSYSSPRGNTGELFF.

This clonotype was counted a few times. The chain has TRBV24-1 and TRBJ2-3, with D unresolved. CDR1 and CDR2 from the germline V gene are KGHDR and SFDVKD. Trimming cost V 3 bases and J 0 bases, with 9 bases left between them. CDR3 size: 15 residues. CDR3 loop: CATSDPRRSTDTQYF. As DNA, the CDR3 is TGTGCCACCAGTGATCCACGGAGAAGCACAGATACGCAGTATTTT.

The CDR3: CATSDFGGEGTDTQYF. CDR3 sequence (DNA): TGTGCCACCAGTGATTTCGGCGGGGAGGGCACAGATACGCAGTATTTT. The chain uses TRBV24-1 and TRBJ2-3, with TRBD2 as a possible D gene (6 bases). The CDR3 is made up of 16 amino acids. The V and J ends lost 1 base and 1 base respectively, with 11 bases between them. In germline, CDR1 is KGHDR, CDR2 SFDVKD.

The chain uses TRBV7-2 and TRBJ2-1, with no clear D. The CDR3 consists of 15 residues. CDR1 and CDR2 from the germline V gene are SGHTA and FQGNSA. The V and J ends lost 6 bases and 0 bases respectively, with 12 bases between them. CDR3 nucleotides: TGTGCCAGCAGGACGACTGTGAACTCCTACAATGAGCAGTTCTTC. Translation: CASRTTVNSYNEQFF.

The chain has TRBV27 and TRBJ1-5; TRBD1 matches at 9 bases. The CDR3 has 16 amino acids. Germline-derived CDR1 and CDR2 are MNHEY and SMNVEV (reference sequence). Losses at the gene ends were 4 bases for V and 7 bases for J; bases not matched to a gene: 11. The CDR3 spells CASSSPGQGLAQPQHF. CDR3 DNA sequence: TGTGCCAGCAGTTCTCCGGGACAGGGATTAGCCCAGCCCCAGCATTTT.

This chain links TRBV20-1 with TRBJ2-1; D might be TRBD2 (6 bases). The CDR3 sequence is 15 residues long. The V gene's germline CDR1 is DFQATT and CDR2 SNEGSKA (reference sequence). V was trimmed by 0 bases and J by 4 bases, leaving 13 bases between them. The CDR3 loop reads CSARESSGWYNEQFF. The DNA for the CDR3 is TGCAGTGCTAGAGAGTCCAGCGGGTGGTACAATGAGCAGTTCTTC.

The V and J genes are TRBV25-1 and TRBJ2-2; D remains ambiguous. Germline lookup yields CDR1 MGHDK and CDR2 SYGVNS. Deletions cut 4 bases from V and 2 bases from J, with 5 bases between. The CDR3 is 13 amino acids. The CDR3 loop is CASSVLNTGELFF. DNA of the CDR3: TGTGCCAGCAGTGTCCTCAACACCGGGGAGCTGTTTTTT.

This clonotype appeared once. The chain combines TRBV6-5 with TRBJ2-2; TRBD2 matches at 8 bases. This CDR3 comprises 15 residues. The V gene's germline CDR1 is MNHEY and CDR2 SVGAGI. With 3 bases clipped from V and 4 bases from J, the junction kept 4 bases outside the gene matches. The DNA for the CDR3 is TGTGCCAGCAGTTATTCAACTAGCGGCACCGGGGAGCTGTTTTTT. Amino acids: CASSYSTSGTGELFF.